The source of this T cell receptor (beta chain) is a study of graft-versus-host responses after intestinal transplantation. The CDR3 is 14 amino acids. Trimming shortened V by 5 bases and J by 9 bases, and 17 bases separated the two germline ends. The germline CDR1 and CDR2 sequences are LNHDA and SQIVND (reference sequence). Repertoires were generated with immunoSEQ multiplex PCR, while TCRdb's copy carries only in-frame clones and drops some. The repertoire holds about 47,000 clones, around 95% seen once, with approximately 0.25% in the top ten. Study outcomes and limitations: Those patients showing graft-donor T cell macrochimerism displayed high graft-versus-host to host-versus-graft clonal ratios in allografts. Association was observed between peak circulating GvH clone levels and early post-transplant HvG declines.

About this clone: Its specificity is unknown.

The origin of this receptor is a human donor who was the organ donor for an intestinal transplant. Specimen: unstimulated CD8+ T cells sorted from spleen or lymph node cells, collected before transplant. The chain couples TRBV19 to TRBJ2-1; D might be TRBD1 (6 bases). The CDR3, as DNA: TGTGCCAGTAGTCAAAGAGGACAGACGGGTGAGCAGTTCTTC. It yields the protein CASSQRGQTGEQFF.